Sequencing of this T cell receptor (beta chain) was carried out in a study of blood T cell repertoires in COVID-19. Here immunoSEQ multiplex PCR was the method, and the copy in TCRdb shows in-frame clones only, minus some. The sample consists of more than 55,000 clones, approximately 90% of them appearing once. The CDR3 has 15 residues. Germline lookup yields CDR1 SGHRS and CDR2 YFSETQ. J lost 6 bases, V lost 0 bases, and 8 bases had no gene match. The clonotype originates from an elderly woman with acute or convalescent COVID-19. Sequenced: peripheral blood. This chain links TRBV5-1 with TRBJ2-7; 8 nucleotides agree with TRBD1. CDR3 bases: TGCGCCAGCAGCTTGGTTCCCAGGGGGCAGGGCGAGCAGTACTTC. It translates to CASSLVPRGQGEQYF.